These T cell receptor beta chains were read from a single sample in a study of CD8 T cells in ankylosing spondylitis. TCRdb reprocessed the 5' RACE reads with MiXCR, giving one entry per CDR3 protein. The repertoire holds about 800,000 distinct CDR3 sequences, over 9.5% seen once, with less than 0.65% in the top ten. The sequenced sample consisted of blood, either unsorted or a sorted T cell fraction (not recorded which). The receptors were sampled from a male donor with ankylosing spondylitis. Each CDR3 is given with its conserved first and last residue. D genes are given only for firm matches. Clone size appears in some rows only: once, few, many, or a class for an expanded clone.

>TRBJ2-5|TRBV28|-|-
CASRGGQLQETQYF
TGTGCCAGCAGGGGTGGACAACTCCAAGAGACCCAGTACTTC
>TRBJ1-2|TRBV10-3|many|-
CAISDLGLYGYTF
TGTGCCATCAGTGACCTGGGACTTTATGGCTACACCTTC
>TRBJ2-2|TRBV7-9|-|-
CASSLLGDDTGELFF
TGTGCCAGCAGCTTATTAGGGGACGACACCGGGGAGCTGTTTTTT
>TRBJ1-2|TRBV20-1|few|TRBD1
CSARPATGINDGYTF
TGCAGTGCTAGACCTGCGACAGGGATAAATGACGGCTACACCTTC
>TRBJ1-3|TRBV5-1|-|-
CASSLAPQSSGNTIYF
TGCGCCAGCAGCTTGGCCCCCCAGAGTTCTGGAAACACCATATATTTT
>TRBJ1-2|TRBV28|few|-
CASSLKPYGYTF
TGTGCCAGCAGTCTTAAGCCCTATGGCTACACCTTC
>TRBJ2-7|TRBV5-6|few|TRBD1
CASSRWVQGAMYEQYF
TGTGCCAGCAGCCGGTGGGTGCAGGGGGCGATGTACGAGCAGTACTTC
>TRBJ2-1|TRBV10-3|few|TRBD1
CAIRGQGPEQFF
TGTGCCATCAGGGGACAGGGGCCTGAGCAGTTCTTC
>TRBJ2-3|TRBV7-7|many|TRBD2
CASSPGLAGSGADTQYF
TGTGCTAGCAGCCCGGGACTAGCGGGAAGTGGCGCAGATACGCAGTATTTT
>TRBJ2-1|TRBV20-1|-|-
CSARDRLATYNEQFF
TGCAGTGCTAGAGATCGGCTAGCGACCTACAATGAGCAGTTCTTC
>TRBJ2-1|TRBV4-3|few|TRBD1
CASSQDLKGAGNEQFF
TGCGCCAGCAGCCAAGATCTTAAGGGGGCGGGCAATGAGCAGTTCTTC
>TRBJ2-7|TRBV27|-|TRBD2
CASSPGRWYEQYF
TGTGCCAGCAGTCCCGGGAGGTGGTACGAGCAGTACTTC
>TRBJ2-7|TRBV7-2|-|TRBD1
CASSLRQGRSYEQYF
TGTGCCAGCAGCTTAAGACAGGGGCGATCCTACGAGCAGTACTTC
>TRBJ1-6|TRBV7-2|-|-
CASSLGSGWPYNSPLHF
TGTGCCAGCAGCTTGGGGAGCGGTTGGCCCTATAATTCACCCCTCCACTTT
>TRBJ1-1|TRBV7-9|few|TRBD1
CASSARTGGMNTEAFF
TGTGCCAGCAGCGCCCGGACAGGGGGCATGAACACTGAAGCTTTCTTT
>TRBJ2-1|TRBV7-8|-|-
CASTPVPAYNEQFF
TGTGCCAGCACACCCGTGCCGGCCTACAATGAGCAGTTCTTC
>TRBJ2-5|TRBV6-1|few|-
CASSDPLRETQYF
TGTGCCAGCAGTGACCCTCTTAGGGAGACCCAGTACTTC
>TRBJ1-2|TRBV12-3/TRBV12-4|many|-
CASSLVAGYGYTF
TGTGCCAGCAGTTTGGTTGCAGGCTATGGCTACACCTTC
>TRBJ2-7|TRBV5-4|-|TRBD1
CASSFRDREGGEQYF
TGTGCCAGCAGCTTCCGGGACAGGGAAGGGGGAGAGCAGTACTTC
>TRBJ2-1|TRBV12-3/TRBV12-4|few|-
CASTLGAGDNEQFF
TGTGCCAGCACTTTGGGGGCGGGGGACAATGAGCAGTTCTTC
>TRBJ2-1|TRBV28|-|TRBD2
CASSFAGARNEQFF
TGTGCCAGCAGTTTCGCGGGAGCCCGCAATGAGCAGTTCTTC
>TRBJ1-4|TRBV6-2/TRBV6-3|-|-
CASSYLEKLFF
TGTGCCAGCAGTTACTTGGAAAAACTGTTTTTT
>TRBJ2-5|TRBV6-6|few|-
CASGFAETQYF
TGTGCCAGCGGGTTCGCGGAGACCCAGTACTTC
>TRBJ1-1|TRBV29-1|few|-
CSVRGFTEAFF
TGCAGCGTTAGGGGCTTCACTGAAGCTTTCTTT
>TRBJ2-5|TRBV7-2|few|-
CASSPAAGVRGQETQYF
TGTGCCAGCAGCCCCGCCGCCGGAGTCAGGGGACAAGAGACCCAGTACTTC
>TRBJ2-7|TRBV29-1|many|TRBD2
CSVLGLAGLYEQYF
TGCAGCGTCCTTGGACTAGCGGGACTCTACGAGCAGTACTTC
>TRBJ2-7|TRBV6-2/TRBV6-3|few|-
CASSPLPGRFYEQYF
TGTGCCAGCAGTCCCCTACCCGGACGATTTTACGAGCAGTACTTC
>TRBJ2-5|TRBV5-1|few|TRBD1
CASSLLPGGVLRETQYF
TGCGCCAGCAGCCTACTTCCAGGGGGCGTCTTGCGGGAGACCCAGTACTTC
>TRBJ2-5|TRBV19|-|-
CASSNRAREETQYF
TGTGCCAGTAGTAACAGGGCACGCGAAGAGACCCAGTACTTC
>TRBJ1-1|TRBV12-3/TRBV12-4|few|-
CASSLVGRDPFF
TGTGCCAGCAGTTTAGTAGGCAGGGACCCTTTCTTT
>TRBJ2-7|TRBV29-1|-|TRBD2
CSVGTRFSYEQYF
TGCAGCGTTGGGACTAGATTCTCCTACGAGCAGTACTTC
>TRBJ2-1|TRBV20-1|many|TRBD2
CSAREGTRWGEQFF
TGCAGTGCTAGAGAAGGGACTAGATGGGGTGAGCAGTTCTTC
>TRBJ2-3|TRBV15|few|TRBD2
CATLAGGRTQYF
TGTGCCACCTTAGCGGGGGGGCGTACGCAGTATTTT
>TRBJ2-3|TRBV7-2|-|-
CASSPRWGTDTQYF
TGTGCCAGCAGCCCACGGTGGGGCACAGATACGCAGTATTTT
>TRBJ1-5|TRBV10-3|many|-
CAISERQFLVQPQHF
TGTGCCATCAGTGAGAGACAGTTCCTGGTTCAGCCCCAGCATTTT
>TRBJ1-5|TRBV7-2|few|TRBD1
CASSQRSGGGQPQHF
TGTGCCAGCAGCCAAAGGTCAGGGGGCGGACAGCCCCAGCATTTT
>TRBJ1-5|TRBV6-1|many|-
CASSPAWPEHSNQPQHF
TGTGCCAGCAGCCCGGCCTGGCCCGAGCATAGCAATCAGCCCCAGCATTTT
>TRBJ2-7|TRBV6-5|-|-
CASSYLGSRRAGEQYF
TGTGCCAGCAGTTACTTGGGGTCTCGGCGGGCGGGCGAGCAGTACTTC
>TRBJ1-1|TRBV7-9|many|-
CASSFGLTGYYTEAFF
TGTGCCAGCAGCTTTGGACTAACAGGGTATTACACTGAAGCTTTCTTT
>TRBJ2-3|TRBV7-3|few|-
CASSMRVDSTDTQYF
TGTGCCAGCAGTATGAGGGTTGATAGCACAGATACGCAGTATTTT
>TRBJ2-5|TRBV6-2/TRBV6-3|-|-
CASSSSLAQYF
TGTGCCAGCAGTTCCAGCCTGGCCCAGTACTTC
>TRBJ2-1|TRBV6-2/TRBV6-3|few|-
CASSPWGRGQFF
TGTGCCAGCAGCCCCTGGGGTCGCGGGCAGTTCTTC
>TRBJ2-1|TRBV7-9|many|TRBD2
CASSGTSDYNEQFF
TGTGCCAGCAGCGGGACTAGCGATTACAATGAGCAGTTCTTC